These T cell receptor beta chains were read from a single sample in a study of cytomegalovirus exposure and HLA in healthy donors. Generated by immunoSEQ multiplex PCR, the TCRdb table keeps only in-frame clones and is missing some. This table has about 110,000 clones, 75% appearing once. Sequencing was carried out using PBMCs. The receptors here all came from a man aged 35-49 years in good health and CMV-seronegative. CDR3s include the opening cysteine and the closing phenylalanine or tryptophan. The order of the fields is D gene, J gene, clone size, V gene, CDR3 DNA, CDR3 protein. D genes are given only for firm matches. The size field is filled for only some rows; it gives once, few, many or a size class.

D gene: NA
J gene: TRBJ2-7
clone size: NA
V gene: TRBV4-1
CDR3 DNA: TGCGCCAGCAGCCAAGTGGGCCCCGACAGGAAGCAGTACTTC
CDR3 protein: CASSQVGPDRKQYF

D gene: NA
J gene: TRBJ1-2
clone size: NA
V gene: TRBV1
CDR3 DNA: TGCACCAGCAGCCACCGCGGACAAAGGAAGGGCTACACCTTC
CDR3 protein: CTSSHRGQRKGYTF

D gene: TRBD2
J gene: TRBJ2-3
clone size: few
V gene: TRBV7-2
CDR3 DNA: TGTGCCAGCAGCCGGCAGGGGACTAGATCCACAGATACGCAGTATTTT
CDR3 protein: CASSRQGTRSTDTQYF

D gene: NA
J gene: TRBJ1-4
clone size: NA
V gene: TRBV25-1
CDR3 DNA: TGTGCCAGCAGTGATTACGGGGAGAATGAAAAACTGTTTTTT
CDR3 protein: CASSDYGENEKLFF

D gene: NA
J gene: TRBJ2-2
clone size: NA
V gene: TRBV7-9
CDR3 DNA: TGTGCCAGCAGCCACAGGGCGAGTACCGGGGAGCTGTTTTTT
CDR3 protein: CASSHRASTGELFF

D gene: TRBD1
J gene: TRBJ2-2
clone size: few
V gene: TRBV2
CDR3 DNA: TGTGCCAGCAGTGATCGGGCGCGATACTCGGACAGGGGGCCGGCCGGGGAGCTGTTTTTT
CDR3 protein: CASSDRARYSDRGPAGELFF

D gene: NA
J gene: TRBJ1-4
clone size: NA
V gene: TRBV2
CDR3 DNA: TGTGCCGGGCGGGGTGGCAATGAAAAACTGTTTTTT
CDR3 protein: CAGRGGNEKLFF

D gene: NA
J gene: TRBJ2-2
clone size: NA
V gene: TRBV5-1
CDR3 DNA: TGCGCCAGCAGCTTGAGTCCAGGGGCGGCCGGGGAGCTGTTTTTT
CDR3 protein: CASSLSPGAAGELFF

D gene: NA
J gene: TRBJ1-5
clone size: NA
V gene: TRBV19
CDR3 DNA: TGTGCCAGTATGGTGGGGGCAGGGTTAGATCAGCCCCAGCATTTT
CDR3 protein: CASMVGAGLDQPQHF

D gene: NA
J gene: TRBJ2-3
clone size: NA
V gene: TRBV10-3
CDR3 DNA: TGTGCCATCAGTACAGGCGGCAAAACAGATACGCAGTATTTT
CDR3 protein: CAISTGGKTDTQYF